The clone carrying this T cell receptor (beta chain) has ten or more counts. Its antigen is not identified. This record comes from a study of CD8 T cells in ankylosing spondylitis. Findings of the study overall: Among TCR beta sequences, a motif of eight highly homologous variants appeared characteristic of ankylosing spondylitis blood. As for the disease-linked clones, they showed a CD8+ phenotype and occurred at relatively low frequencies in peripheral blood.

From the 5' RACE reads, TCRdb called clonotypes with MiXCR, one entry per CDR3 protein. The sample shows under 300,000 distinct CDR3 sequences, 8.6% of them seen only once. V lost 3 bases and J 4 bases, leaving 16 bases between the germline ends. CDR3 size: 16 residues. Germline CDR1 reads MDHEN; CDR2 reads SYDVKM. This TCR came from a male donor with ankylosing spondylitis or in good health (not recorded which). Sequencing input: blood, either unsorted or a sorted T cell fraction (not recorded which). The chain joins TRBV28 to TRBJ2-1; a possible D gene is TRBD2 (5 bases). The CDR3 is CASSFEGALSYNEQFF. CDR3 DNA sequence: TGTGCCAGCAGTTTTGAGGGAGCCCTTTCGTACAATGAGCAGTTCTTC.